These T cell receptor beta chains were read from a single sample in a study of technical replicates of blood from a handful of donors. The method was immunoSEQ multiplex PCR; TCRdb's version includes in-frame clones alone and lacks a portion of them. The table has some 60,000 clones, over 85% seen once; the top ten hold more than 4.5%. Material for sequencing was PBMCs. Every receptor here comes from a human donor in good health. Some clones in this sample may be carry-over from other donors' samples. Both conserved end residues are part of each CDR3. The D gene is left open where the match is weak. Size values are once, few and many counts, or a class for expanded clones, and some rows have none.

V: TRBV4-2; D: NA; size: NA; J: TRBJ2-1; DNA: TGTGCCAGCAGCCCGACTGGCTACAATGAGCAGTTCTTC; CDR3: CASSPTGYNEQFF
V: TRBV7-2; D: NA; size: NA; J: TRBJ1-2; DNA: TGTGCCAGCAGCTTAGAGGCAGGGTATGGCTACACCTTC; CDR3: CASSLEAGYGYTF
V: TRBV25-1; D: NA; size: NA; J: TRBJ1-1; DNA: TGTGCCAGCAGGAGGACACTAAGGAGCACTGAAGCTTTCTTT; CDR3: CASRRTLRSTEAFF
V: TRBV25-1; D: TRBD1; size: NA; J: TRBJ2-4; DNA: TGTGCCAGCAGTGACCGGGGGACAGGGGTAGCCAAAAACATTCAGTACTTC; CDR3: CASSDRGTGVAKNIQYF
V: TRBV7-9; D: TRBD1; size: once; J: TRBJ2-7; DNA: TGTGCCAGCAGCTTAGAGGGGGCCCTATACGAGCAGTACTTC; CDR3: CASSLEGALYEQYF
V: TRBV5-1; D: TRBD2; size: NA; J: TRBJ2-5; DNA: TGCGCCAGCAGCTTGACCGCGGGGGGGCGGGGAGAGACCCAGTACTTC; CDR3: CASSLTAGGRGETQYF
V: TRBV7-9; D: TRBD1; size: NA; J: TRBJ1-1; DNA: TGTGCCAGCAGCTTAGAGGTCGGAAGGGGGCCTGGGACTGAAGCTTTCTTT; CDR3: CASSLEVGRGPGTEAFF
V: TRBV13; D: NA; size: NA; J: TRBJ2-5; DNA: TGTGCCAGCAGCTGGTCGGAGAACCAAGAGACCCAGTACTTC; CDR3: CASSWSENQETQYF
V: TRBV28; D: TRBD1; size: NA; J: TRBJ1-5; DNA: TGTGCCAGCAGAACAGGGGGCAGTCAGCCCCAGCATTTT; CDR3: CASRTGGSQPQHF
V: TRBV19; D: NA; size: NA; J: TRBJ2-7; DNA: TGTGCCAGTAGTATGGCCGGACCCGGAGGCTACGAGCAGTACTTC; CDR3: CASSMAGPGGYEQYF
V: TRBV30; D: NA; size: NA; J: TRBJ2-1; DNA: TGTGCCTGGAGTGTAGGGGCGGGGTACAATGAGCAGTTCTTC; CDR3: CAWSVGAGYNEQFF
V: TRBV25-1; D: TRBD1; size: few; J: TRBJ2-4; DNA: TGTGCCAGCAGTGAATCGCTGAAGGGGGCGAGTAACATTCAGTACTTC; CDR3: CASSESLKGASNIQYF
V: TRBV5-1; D: NA; size: NA; J: TRBJ2-7; DNA: TGCGCCAGCAGCTTGGAGGGGAACGAGCAGTACTTC; CDR3: CASSLEGNEQYF
V: TRBV6-5; D: TRBD1; size: NA; J: TRBJ1-6; DNA: TGTGCCAGCAGTTCCTCGGGACAGACACCCCTCCACTTT; CDR3: CASSSSGQTPLHF
V: TRBV5-1; D: NA; size: NA; J: TRBJ1-2; DNA: TGCGCCAGCAGCTCAGGGGTCTATGGCTACACCTTC; CDR3: CASSSGVYGYTF
V: TRBV7-2; D: TRBD1; size: NA; J: TRBJ2-2; DNA: TGTGCCAGCAGCTCCGGACAGGGGGCCGGGGAGCTGTTTTTT; CDR3: CASSSGQGAGELFF
V: TRBV2; D: NA; size: once; J: TRBJ2-7; DNA: TGTGCCAGCAGTGATCACGGCGAGCAGTACTTC; CDR3: CASSDHGEQYF
V: TRBV10-2; D: TRBD2; size: NA; J: TRBJ2-3; DNA: TGCGCCAGCAGCAACCTAAGCGGGGGGGAGACAGATACGCAGTATTTT; CDR3: CASSNLSGGETDTQYF
V: TRBV4-1; D: TRBD1; size: NA; J: TRBJ1-4; DNA: TGCGCCAGCAGCCAAGAGGCCAGGGGGTCTAATGAAAAACTGTTTTTT; CDR3: CASSQEARGSNEKLFF
V: TRBV11-2; D: TRBD1; size: NA; J: TRBJ1-2; DNA: TGTGCCAGCAGCTCCCCGGGACAGGGGGCGCTTCAGGATGGCTACACCTTC; CDR3: CASSSPGQGALQDGYTF
V: TRBV5-4; D: TRBD2; size: NA; J: TRBJ2-5; DNA: TGTGCCAGCAGTATGGGACTAGCGGGGTCTGAGACCCAGTACTTC; CDR3: CASSMGLAGSETQYF
V: TRBV19; D: TRBD1; size: NA; J: TRBJ2-1; DNA: TGTGCCAGTAGTCAGTTAGGGGACAGGGGACTCCATGAGCAGTTCTTC; CDR3: CASSQLGDRGLHEQFF
V: TRBV7-2; D: NA; size: few; J: TRBJ2-7; DNA: TGTGCCAGCAGCTTATCCCACTCCTACGAGCAGTACTTC; CDR3: CASSLSHSYEQYF
V: TRBV11-2; D: TRBD1; size: NA; J: TRBJ1-5; DNA: TGTGCCAGCAGCGCAGGGACAGCTAGCAATCAGCCCCAGCATTTT; CDR3: CASSAGTASNQPQHF
V: TRBV19; D: TRBD2; size: NA; J: TRBJ2-7; DNA: TGTGCCAGTAGTATAGGGGCCGGGACTAGCGGCTCCTACGAGCAGTACTTC; CDR3: CASSIGAGTSGSYEQYF
V: TRBV4-1; D: TRBD1; size: NA; J: TRBJ1-6; DNA: TGCGCCAGCAGCCAAGTTGAAGGGGGCAGGCGCTCTTCACCCCTCCACTTT; CDR3: CASSQVEGGRRSSPLHF
V: TRBV5-1; D: NA; size: medium-sized; J: TRBJ2-1; DNA: TGCGCCAGCAGCTTGTGGGGGGTAAGCCTTGGGTCTCATGAGCAGTTCTTC; CDR3: CASSLWGVSLGSHEQFF
V: TRBV19; D: TRBD1; size: NA; J: TRBJ2-7; DNA: TGTGCCAGTAGTAGGGCGACAGGGGATGCCGAGCAGTACTTC; CDR3: CASSRATGDAEQYF
V: TRBV29-1; D: NA; size: NA; J: TRBJ2-5; DNA: TGCAGCGTTGGAGCCTTAGAGACCCAGTACTTC; CDR3: CSVGALETQYF
V: TRBV7-2; D: TRBD1; size: NA; J: TRBJ1-1; DNA: TGTGCCAGCAGCTCTTGGACAGGGAGAAACACTGAAGCTTTCTTT; CDR3: CASSSWTGRNTEAFF
V: TRBV4-1; D: NA; size: once; J: TRBJ2-2; DNA: TGCGCCAGCAGCCAAGTGGCCTTAGGGGTGTCCGGGGAGCTGTTTTTT; CDR3: CASSQVALGVSGELFF
V: TRBV4-2; D: NA; size: many; J: TRBJ1-6; DNA: TGTGCCAGCAGCCAAGATGTGGAGAATTCACCCCTCCACTTT; CDR3: CASSQDVENSPLHF
V: TRBV5-4; D: TRBD2; size: NA; J: TRBJ2-1; DNA: TGTGCCAGCAGCACCCCACAAACGGGGGGACCGGGGTTCTTC; CDR3: CASSTPQTGGPGFF
V: TRBV6-1; D: NA; size: NA; J: TRBJ2-3; DNA: TGTGCCAGCATTCTAGCGCGCTCCACAGATACGCAGTATTTT; CDR3: CASILARSTDTQYF
V: TRBV4-3; D: TRBD2; size: NA; J: TRBJ2-3; DNA: TGCGCCAGCAGCCAAGGAGGGGCGGGGGTTGGCACAGATACGCAGTATTTT; CDR3: CASSQGGAGVGTDTQYF
V: TRBV6-1; D: TRBD1; size: NA; J: TRBJ1-5; DNA: TGTGCCAGCAAGGGGACAGTCGTCGTTGAGCCCCAGCATTTT; CDR3: CASKGTVVVEPQHF
V: TRBV6-5; D: TRBD2; size: NA; J: TRBJ2-5; DNA: TGTGCCAGCAGGGGACTAGCCCAAGAGACCCAGTACTTC; CDR3: CASRGLAQETQYF
V: TRBV13; D: NA; size: few; J: TRBJ1-1; DNA: TGTGCCAGCAGCTTAGAGGGGGGGGGCACTGAAGCTTTCTTT; CDR3: CASSLEGGGTEAFF
V: TRBV15; D: NA; size: NA; J: TRBJ2-1; DNA: TGTGCCACCAAGGGCGGGGGCTACTACAATGAGCAGTTCTTC; CDR3: CATKGGGYYNEQFF
V: TRBV7-9; D: NA; size: NA; J: TRBJ1-2; DNA: TGTGCCAGCAGCCCTCTAGTGAGCTACACCTTC; CDR3: CASSPLVSYTF
V: TRBV2; D: TRBD1; size: NA; J: TRBJ2-1; DNA: TGTGCCAGCAGTGGACAGGGGAAACACAATGAGCAGTTCTTC; CDR3: CASSGQGKHNEQFF
V: TRBV7-2; D: TRBD1; size: NA; J: TRBJ1-2; DNA: TGTGCCAGCAGCTTGCAACAGGGGCAAAACTATGGCTACACCTTC; CDR3: CASSLQQGQNYGYTF
V: TRBV6-5; D: NA; size: NA; J: TRBJ1-5; DNA: TGTGCCAGCAGTTACAAGGGGGAAAGCAATCAGCCCCAGCATTTT; CDR3: CASSYKGESNQPQHF
V: TRBV4-1; D: NA; size: NA; J: TRBJ1-2; DNA: TGCGCCAGCAGCCAGCAGACGGGGAGGAACTATGGCTACACCTTC; CDR3: CASSQQTGRNYGYTF
V: TRBV7-2; D: TRBD1; size: NA; J: TRBJ1-5; DNA: TGTGCCAGCAGCCGACAGGGTAGTAATCAGCCCCAGCATTTT; CDR3: CASSRQGSNQPQHF
V: TRBV19; D: TRBD1; size: NA; J: TRBJ1-5; DNA: TGTGCCAGTAGTATTCGGACAGGGAGACAGCCCCAGCATTTT; CDR3: CASSIRTGRQPQHF
V: TRBV5-1; D: TRBD2; size: NA; J: TRBJ2-1; DNA: TGCGCCAGCAGCCTCGGGGGGGCGAACAATGAGCAGTTCTTC; CDR3: CASSLGGANNEQFF
V: TRBV14; D: NA; size: NA; J: TRBJ1-2; DNA: TGTGCCAGCAGCCAATCGGTCTGGGGCTACACCTTC; CDR3: CASSQSVWGYTF